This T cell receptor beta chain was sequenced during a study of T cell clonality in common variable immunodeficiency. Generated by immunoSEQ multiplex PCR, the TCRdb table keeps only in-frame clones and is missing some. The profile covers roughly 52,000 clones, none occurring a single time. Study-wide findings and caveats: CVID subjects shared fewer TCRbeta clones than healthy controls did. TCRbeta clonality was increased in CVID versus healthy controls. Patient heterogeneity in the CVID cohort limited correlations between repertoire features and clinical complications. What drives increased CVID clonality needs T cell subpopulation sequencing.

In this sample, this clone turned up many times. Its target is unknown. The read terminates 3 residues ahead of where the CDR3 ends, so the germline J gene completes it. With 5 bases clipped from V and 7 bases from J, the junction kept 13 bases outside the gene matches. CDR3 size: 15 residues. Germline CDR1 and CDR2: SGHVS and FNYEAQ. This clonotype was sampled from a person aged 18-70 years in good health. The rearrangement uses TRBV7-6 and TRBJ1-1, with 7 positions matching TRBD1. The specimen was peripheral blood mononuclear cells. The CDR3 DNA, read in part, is TGTGCCAGCAGCCAACAGGGGAGAGCTGGCAGTGAA. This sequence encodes CASSQQGRAGSE. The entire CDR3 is CASSQQGRAGSEAFF.